This entry features one TCR beta chain sequence. Its target is unknown. This entry is derived from a study of CD8+ T cells in alopecia areata. The wider study: Affected scalp percentage determined the severity score of treated patients.

As to treatment: oral pan-JAK inhibitor, 5-10 mg twice daily. It was from alopecia areata patients that lesional scalp punch biopsies and peripheral blood were collected. The V gene lost 11 bases and the J gene lost 0 bases, with 13 bases spanning the gap. The CDR3 has 13 amino acids. The V gene's germline CDR1 is ENHRY and CDR2 SYGVKD. General study results and limits: It was less clear whether patients shared TCRs than it was in mice, possibly because of HLA.

Sequencing used cDNA as its template, made by extracting RNA and reverse transcribing it. Here immunoSEQ multiplex PCR was the method, and the copy in TCRdb shows in-frame clones only, minus some. The data hold 100,000 to 150,000 clones, with approximately 57% observed a single time. This TCR was sampled from a human donor with alopecia areata. The chain uses TRBV10-3 and TRBJ1-1; maybe TRBD1 (6 bases). The material was CD4+ T cells sorted from blood, obtained at week 4, from a patient treated with tofacitinib. Here the CDR3 DNA reads TGTGCCGCAAGACAGGAGATGAACACTGAAGCTTTCTTT. Residues: CAARQEMNTEAFF.